The 24 T cell receptor beta chains presented below share a single source sample, sequenced in a study of quantifying T cell responses using KT2 cells. Study as a whole: Reverse transcription used primers in the TCR alpha and beta constant regions.

Each cDNA got a UMI-containing oligo ligated at its 3' end. An equimolar mix of RC1.1 and RC1.2 primed the beta chain across TRBC1 and TRBC2. TCRdb reanalysed the UMI-ligation and nested PCR reads using MiXCR and keeps one entry per CDR3 protein. The sample consists of 25,000 to 35,000 distinct CDR3 sequences, approximately 10% of them appearing once. The sequenced sample consisted of PBMCs spiked with cells of the T cell clone KT2. These receptors all come from a human donor.

V usage is TRBV14 and J usage is TRBJ2-3, with TRBD2 as a possible D gene (6 bases). Germline lookup yields CDR1 SGHDN and CDR2 FVKESK. The CDR3 extends over 16 amino acids. The germline V and J ends were trimmed by 0 bases and 1 base, with 11 bases remaining between them. The CDR3 DNA sequence: TGTGCCAGCAGCCAAGATGCGGGACTCCGCACAGATACGCAGTATTTT. It yields the protein CASSQDAGLRTDTQYF.

This clonotype has more than one count but fewer than ten. CDR3 sequence: CASSAGIYEQYF. The CDR3 coding sequence is TGCGCCAGCAGCGCGGGGATCTACGAGCAGTACTTC. This chain uses TRBV5-1 with TRBJ2-7; D may be TRBD2 (6 bases). Trimming left V 4 bases short and J 3 bases short, with 8 bases between. This CDR3 has 12 residues. Per the germline V gene, CDR1 is SGHRS and CDR2 is YFSETQ. The full variable domain, completed using reference TRBV5-1 and TRBJ2-7, is KAGVTQTPRYLIKTRGQQVTLSCSPISGHRSVSWYQQTPGQGLQFLFEYFSETQRNKGNFPGRFSGRQFSNSRSEMNVSTLELGDSALYLCASSAGIYEQYFGPGTRLTVT.

This clonotype was recorded many times. The chain is built from TRBV6-5 and TRBJ1-1; no definite D call. From germline, CDR1 is MNHEY and CDR2 SVGAGI. V lost 6 bases and J lost 3, with 14 bases in between. The CDR3 loop spans 14 amino acids. The chain's CDR3 is CASRGYQVDTEAFF. The CDR3 DNA reads TGTGCCAGCAGGGGCTACCAGGTAGACACTGAAGCTTTCTTT.

There are many counts of this clonotype. The chain combines TRBV29-1 with TRBJ1-5, with 10 bases that match TRBD1. The CDR3 has 13 residues. Germline V lookup: CDR1 SQVTM, CDR2 ANQGSEA. V dropped 6 bases and J dropped 5; count of bases not matched to a gene: 4. Here the CDR3 DNA reads TGCAGCGTAGGACAGGGGGACGATCAGCCCCAGCATTTT. The encoded protein is CSVGQGDDQPQHF.

This clonotype was seen a single time. The V gene is TRBV7-2, the J gene TRBJ1-1; D is ambiguous. Trimming took 5 bases from V and 2 from J, leaving 9 bases between them. The CDR3 extends over 13 amino acids. CDR1 and CDR2 (germline): SGHTA, FQGNSA. CDR3 amino acids: CASSPVVNTEAFF. The CDR3, as DNA: TGTGCCAGCAGCCCCGTGGTTAACACTGAAGCTTTCTTT.

The chain links TRBV27 to TRBJ2-3, with D perhaps matching TRBD2 (7 bases). CDR3 length: 13 amino acids. Trimming took off 6 bases at V and 6 bases at J, with 13 bases between the two ends. Germline CDR1 MNHEY, CDR2 SMNVEV (reference sequence). The CDR3 nucleotides read TGTGCCAGCAGGTTGGGGGGGGCGGATACGCAGTATTTT. Encoded protein: CASRLGGADTQYF.

This clonotype was counted at least ten times. The chain couples TRBV5-1 to TRBJ2-7; 9 nucleotides line up with TRBD2. V lost 1 base to trimming and J lost 0 bases; unmatched junction nucleotides: 2. Germline V gene lookup returns CDR1 SGHRS and CDR2 YFSETQ. The CDR3 runs 15 residues. This CDR3 is CASSLFSGSSYEQYF. The CDR3 region has the DNA TGCGCCAGCAGCTTGTTTAGCGGGAGCTCCTACGAGCAGTACTTC. Drawing the rest from reference TRBV5-1 and TRBJ2-7, the complete variable domain is KAGVTQTPRYLIKTRGQQVTLSCSPISGHRSVSWYQQTPGQGLQFLFEYFSETQRNKGNFPGRFSGRQFSNSRSEMNVSTLELGDSALYLCASSLFSGSSYEQYFGPGTRLTVT.

This clonotype showed up many times. V is TRBV7-9 and J is TRBJ2-1; 9 nucleotides align to TRBD1. Germline assignment: CDR1 SEHNR and CDR2 FQNEAQ (reference sequence). V trimming: 5 bases; J trimming: 10 bases; junction bases outside the gene matches: 9. The CDR3 has 14 amino acids. The CDR3 sequence: CASSQTGQGREQFF. CDR3 coding DNA: TGTGCCAGCAGCCAAACGGGACAGGGTCGAGAGCAGTTCTTC. Based on the CDR3 plus reference TRBV7-9 and TRBJ2-1, the full variable domain is DTGVSQNPRHKITKRGQNVTFRCDPISEHNRLYWYRQTLGQGPEFLTYFQNEAQLEKSRLLSDRFSAERPKGSFSTLEIQRTEQGDSAMYLCASSQTGQGREQFFGPGTRLTVL.

This clonotype was observed a handful of times. J is TRBJ1-1 and V is TRBV4-2, with 9 positions matching TRBD1. V shed 0 bases, J shed 4 bases, and the junction held 15 bases outside the gene matches. The CDR3 runs to 19 residues. CDR1 and CDR2 from the germline V gene are LGHNA and YNFKEQ. This chain's CDR3 is CASSQDRVGQGEVGTEAFF. The DNA of the CDR3 is TGTGCCAGCAGCCAAGATCGAGTGGGACAGGGAGAGGTAGGCACTGAAGCTTTCTTT.

The chain recombines TRBV9 with TRBJ2-2; weak D call: TRBD2 (5 bases). Trimming cost V 0 bases and J 5 bases, with 20 bases left between them. From germline, CDR1 is SGDLS and CDR2 YYNGEE. CDR3 length: 18 residues. This CDR3 reads CASSVADSVGGLTGELFF. The CDR3 bases are TGTGCCAGCAGCGTAGCTGATAGCGTGGGTGGGTTGACCGGGGAGCTGTTTTTT.

This clonotype was detected ten times or more. The chain couples TRBV20-1 to TRBJ2-7; the match to TRBD2 covers 10 bases. The CDR3 consists of 17 residues. The V gene's germline CDR1 is DFQATT and CDR2 SNEGSKA (reference sequence). V lost 1 base to trimming and J lost 7 bases; unmatched junction nucleotides: 16. For the CDR3, the DNA is TGCAGTGCTAGAGTAGCGGGAGGCCGTGCGGTAAGAGGGGAGCAGTACTTC. This sequence encodes CSARVAGGRAVRGEQYF.

The V call is TRBV6-1, the J call TRBJ2-3; D call uncertain. Per germline, CDR1 MNHNS and CDR2 SASEGT. Deletions cut 1 base from V and 1 base from J, with 9 bases between. The CDR3 is 15 amino acids. The CDR3: CASSEEETRTDTQYF. CDR3 coding DNA: TGTGCCAGCAGTGAAGAGGAGACACGCACAGATACGCAGTATTTT.

This clonotype was seen ten or more times. The V call is TRBV20-1, the J call TRBJ2-4; 11 positions agree with TRBD2. The germline V gene encodes CDR1 DFQATT and CDR2 SNEGSKA (reference sequence). The CDR3 is 12 residues long. After removal of 7 bases from V and 8 bases from J, the junction contained 4 bases not matched to a gene. CDR3 in amino acids: CSVAGGADIQYF. Written as DNA, the CDR3 is TGCAGTGTAGCGGGGGGGGCGGACATTCAGTACTTC.

The chain is built from TRBV12-3 or TRBV12-4 and TRBJ2-3; the match to TRBD1 covers 9 bases. The V gene end was trimmed by 5 bases and the J gene end by 1 base; junction bases not matched to a gene: 10. The CDR3 runs 17 residues. CDR3 DNA sequence: TGTGCCAGCAGTACGACAGGGGGTGCTTGGGGCACAGATACGCAGTATTTT. Its translation: CASSTTGGAWGTDTQYF.

This clonotype was seen many times. The gene calls are TRBV27 and TRBJ2-6, with D unresolved. Germline V gene lookup returns CDR1 MNHEY and CDR2 SMNVEV (reference sequence). V was shortened by 6 bases and J by 1 base, with 7 bases between the two germline ends. The CDR3 has 14 residues. The CDR3 reads CASRPMSGANVLTF. The CDR3, as DNA: TGTGCCAGCAGACCCATGTCTGGGGCCAACGTCCTGACTTTC.

The genes are TRBV3-1 and TRBJ1-6, with 9 bases that match TRBD1. The CDR3 is made up of 17 amino acids. The V gene's germline CDR1 is LGHDT and CDR2 YNNKEL (reference sequence). Unmatched junction bases numbered 8, after V lost 4 bases and J lost 4 bases. The CDR3 nucleotides read TGTGCCAGCAGCCGGTACTCCGACAGGGGGTATAATTCACCCCTCCACTTT. Its protein is CASSRYSDRGYNSPLHF.

The chain is built from TRBV24-1 and TRBJ2-6; tentatively, D is TRBD1 or TRBD2 (5 bases each). Germline V CDR1 and CDR2: KGHDR, SFDVKD. This CDR3 is 16 amino acids long. The ends were cut back, 5 bases at V and 3 bases at J, with 13 bases in the middle. In DNA, the CDR3 is TGTGCCACCAGTGCCGGGGACGGGGTTGGGGCCAACGTCCTGACTTTC. Its protein is CATSAGDGVGANVLTF.

The V and J genes are TRBV7-9 and TRBJ2-7; 9 positions agree with TRBD2. CDR3 size: 14 residues. Germline V lookup: CDR1 SEHNR, CDR2 FQNEAQ (reference sequence). The J segment lost 9 bases and the V segment lost 5 bases, leaving 11 bases of the junction unmatched. The CDR3 DNA follows: TGTGCCAGCAGCCCCGGCGGTCTAGCGGGGATGCAGTACTTC. This translates into CASSPGGLAGMQYF.

This clonotype was recorded at least ten times. This rearrangement joins TRBV7-2 to TRBJ1-2; unclear D gene. This CDR3 region has 14 residues. V was clipped by 2 bases and J by 1 base, with 8 bases between them. CDR1 is SGHTA and CDR2 is FQGNSA in the germline V gene. CDR3 protein: CASSLTSVNYGYTF. The CDR3 DNA reads TGTGCCAGCAGCTTAACGAGCGTTAACTATGGCTACACCTTC.

The sample holds a few counts of this clonotype. The J gene is TRBJ1-1, the V gene TRBV4-2; D gene unclear. Per germline, CDR1 LGHNA and CDR2 YNFKEQ. This CDR3 region has 14 residues. With 0 bases removed from V and 4 bases from J, the gap between germline ends came to 9 bases. CDR3 sequence (DNA): TGTGCCAGCAGCCAAGATGGGGTTCGCACTGAAGCTTTCTTT. Translation: CASSQDGVRTEAFF.

This clonotype has more than one count but fewer than ten. The J gene is TRBJ2-5, the V gene TRBV4-1, with TRBD1 matching over 9 bases. Germline CDR1 and CDR2: MGHRA and YSYEKL. There are 16 residues in the CDR3. The V and J ends lost 0 bases and 4 bases, in that order; junction bases with no gene match: 6. The CDR3 here is CASSQEDRGGGETQYF. CDR3 sequence (DNA): TGCGCCAGCAGCCAAGAGGACAGGGGAGGCGGAGAGACCCAGTACTTC.

This clonotype occurred many times. J is TRBJ1-1 and V is TRBV12-3 or TRBV12-4; D uncertain. The CDR3 totals 14 residues. Trimming left V 2 bases short and J 3 bases short, with 10 bases between. For the CDR3, the DNA is TGTGCCAGCAGTTTATCGCGGGTGCACACTGAAGCTTTCTTT. Translation gives CASSLSRVHTEAFF.

V and J are TRBV19 and TRBJ1-2; 8 bases agree with TRBD1. The germline CDR1 and CDR2 sequences are LNHDA and SQIVND (reference sequence). The CDR3 sequence is 14 residues long. The ends lost 6 bases at V and 4 bases at J; junction bases unmatched: 7. This CDR3 is CASSRDRTIYGYTF. The CDR3 DNA sequence: TGTGCCAGTAGCCGGGACAGGACCATCTATGGCTACACCTTC.

In its sample, this clonotype was seen a few times. The V call is TRBV29-1, the J call TRBJ1-6; 9 positions agree with TRBD1. CDR1 is SQVTM and CDR2 is ANQGSEA in the germline V gene. The CDR3 loop spans 13 amino acids. Trimming at V came to 7 bases and at J to 7 bases, leaving 5 bases not matched to a gene. The CDR3 region has the DNA TGCAGCGCCGGACAGGGGAAGAATTCACCCCTCCACTTT. This encodes CSAGQGKNSPLHF.